The 27 T cell receptor beta chains below were found in one sample sequenced in a study of T-cell memory formation after mild COVID-19. Via MiXCR, TCRdb re-called the 5' RACE reads, giving one row per CDR3 protein. The profile shows around 420,000 distinct CDR3 sequences, about 24% of them singletons. Input material: PBMCs or a T cell subset sorted from them (not recorded which). These receptors were collected from an adult woman who had mild COVID-19 (a few samples of this study predate the infection). Cell type and time point are not known.

A single count supports this clonotype. V and J are TRBV7-6 and TRBJ1-5; 11 bases align to TRBD1. CDR3 size: 17 residues. The V gene end was trimmed by 3 bases and the J gene end by 0 bases; junction bases not matched to a gene: 4. The germline V gene encodes CDR1 SGHVS and CDR2 FNYEAQ. CDR3 loop: CASSLGQGDYSNQPQHF. DNA for the CDR3: TGTGCCAGCAGCTTGGGACAGGGGGACTATAGCAATCAGCCCCAGCATTTT.

This clonotype was seen many times. This sequence joins TRBV5-6 and TRBJ1-2, with a possible D match to TRBD1 (6 bases). Trimming took 6 bases from V and 8 from J, leaving 26 bases between them. Germline CDR1 SGHDT, CDR2 YYEEEE. This CDR3 spans 16 amino acids. CDR3 residues: CASTSEAGTRRGGYTF. CDR3 coding DNA: TGTGCCAGCACCTCGGAAGCCGGGACAAGGAGAGGGGGCTACACCTTC.

This clonotype was observed many times. The chain carries TRBV5-1 and TRBJ2-7, with 10 bases fitting TRBD1. V was pared by 3 bases and J by 2 bases, with 2 bases of the junction left unmatched. Germline CDR1 reads SGHRS; CDR2 reads YFSETQ. This CDR3 is built from 14 residues. CDR3 region: CASSWGQGTYEQYF. For the CDR3, the DNA is TGCGCCAGCAGCTGGGGACAGGGGACCTACGAGCAGTACTTC. The whole variable domain, remainder taken from reference TRBV5-1 and TRBJ2-7, is KAGVTQTPRYLIKTRGQQVTLSCSPISGHRSVSWYQQTPGQGLQFLFEYFSETQRNKGNFPGRFSGRQFSNSRSEMNVSTLELGDSALYLCASSWGQGTYEQYFGPGTRLTVT.

The V call is TRBV7-3, the J call TRBJ2-1; D uncertain. There are 14 residues in the CDR3. V lost 2 bases and J 7 bases, leaving 12 bases between the germline ends. Per the germline V gene, CDR1 is SGHTA and CDR2 is FQGTGA. CDR3 protein: CASSLGSDTNEQFF. The CDR3 coding sequence is TGTGCCAGCAGCTTAGGTAGTGATACGAATGAGCAGTTCTTC.

This clonotype was observed a few times. The V call is TRBV29-1, the J call TRBJ2-4; D perhaps matches TRBD1 (5 bases). Trimming took 5 bases from V and 0 from J, leaving 11 bases between them. Germline CDR1 and CDR2: SQVTM and ANQGSEA. CDR3 size: 14 residues. The CDR3 DNA reads TGCAGCGTTCTAGGGGATTTAGCCAAAAACATTCAGTACTTC. It yields the protein CSVLGDLAKNIQYF.

There are a few counts of this clonotype. The V and J genes are TRBV7-6 and TRBJ2-7, with no clear D. Germline V CDR1 and CDR2: SGHVS, FNYEAQ. V lost 1 base and J lost 2, with 12 bases in between. This CDR3 is built from 15 residues. CDR3 sequence reads: CASSLGASETYEQYF. CDR3 sequence (DNA): TGTGCCAGCAGCTTAGGAGCTTCGGAAACCTACGAGCAGTACTTC.

This chain joins TRBV7-9 and TRBJ2-2; D remains unclear. Germline V gene sequence: CDR1 SEHNR, CDR2 FQNEAQ (reference sequence). V was cut by 5 bases and J by 6 bases, with 7 bases left in between. This CDR3 spans 12 amino acids. The CDR3 spells CASSGSPGELFF. The CDR3 DNA reads TGTGCCAGCAGCGGATCCCCCGGGGAGCTGTTTTTT.

This clonotype was detected a few times. The rearrangement joins TRBV29-1 to TRBJ1-1; D gene uncertain. The V gene's germline CDR1 is SQVTM and CDR2 ANQGSEA. The CDR3 covers 11 residues. The V gene lost 5 bases and the J gene lost 5 bases, with 9 bases spanning the gap. CDR3 in amino acids: CSVSSGTEAFF. DNA for the CDR3: TGCAGCGTTAGTTCGGGAACTGAAGCTTTCTTT.

The rearrangement links TRBV28 to TRBJ2-7; D unresolved. V shed 7 bases and J shed 5 bases, with 12 bases lying between them. This CDR3 has 12 residues. The germline V gene has CDR1 MDHEN and CDR2 SYDVKM. The CDR3 bases are TGTGCCAGCACCCCGGGTCCCCACGAGCAGTACTTC. This translates into CASTPGPHEQYF.

The sample holds a few counts of this clonotype. The rearrangement links TRBV7-9 to TRBJ1-5; D not resolved. The V gene lost 0 bases and the J gene lost 6 bases, with 21 bases spanning the gap. Germline-derived CDR1 and CDR2 are SEHNR and FQNEAQ (reference sequence). The length of the CDR3 is 18 residues. The CDR3 spells CASSLAHADPQGSQPQHF. CDR3 DNA: TGTGCCAGCAGCTTAGCTCACGCGGACCCCCAAGGCAGTCAGCCCCAGCATTTT.

The chain is built from TRBV7-2 and TRBJ2-7; 10 bases agree with TRBD2. Germline CDR1 SGHTA, CDR2 FQGNSA. V shed 5 bases, J shed 7 bases, and the junction held 14 bases outside the gene matches. The CDR3 is made up of 16 amino acids. This CDR3 is CASSPSLLAGPREQYF. CDR3 bases: TGTGCCAGCAGCCCTTCCCTACTAGCGGGGCCTCGTGAGCAGTACTTC.

The chain is built from TRBV7-9 and TRBJ1-1; D perhaps matches TRBD1 (6 bases). The germline V gene has CDR1 SEHNR and CDR2 FQNEAQ (reference sequence). V gave up 4 bases and J gave up 5 bases, with 11 bases separating them. The CDR3 consists of 13 residues. DNA of the CDR3: TGTGCCAGCAGCTCAGGGGATGGAACTGAAGCTTTCTTT. Translating gives CASSSGDGTEAFF.

The V gene is TRBV29-1, the J gene TRBJ2-5, with D hard to call. This CDR3 contains 12 residues. Germline V gene lookup returns CDR1 SQVTM and CDR2 ANQGSEA. The V gene lost 6 bases and the J gene lost 5 bases, with 13 bases spanning the gap. The chain's CDR3 is CSVLGGAETQYF. In DNA, the CDR3 is TGCAGCGTCCTGGGCGGTGCGGAGACCCAGTACTTC.

In this sample, this clonotype turned up a few times. V gene TRBV12-3 or TRBV12-4 combines with J gene TRBJ2-3, with 13 bases lining up with TRBD2. The CDR3 has 19 residues. Losses at the gene ends were 5 bases for V and 2 bases for J; bases not matched to a gene: 13. The CDR3 loop reads CASSPQGLAGVANTDTQYF. As DNA, the CDR3 is TGTGCCAGCAGTCCTCAAGGACTAGCGGGAGTGGCCAACACAGATACGCAGTATTTT.

Worth noting for this clonotype: At one boundary the junction diverges from the germline segment, which might be a read error. J is TRBJ2-1 and V is TRBV15; tentatively, D is TRBD2 (6 bases). Germline V CDR1 and CDR2: LNHNV, YYDKDF (reference sequence). The CDR3 totals 14 residues. DNA for the CDR3: TGTGCCACCAGCAGAGATCGGGGGTGGAATGAGCAGTTATTC. Its translation: CATSRDRGWNEQLF.

The chain links TRBV6-2 or TRBV6-3 to TRBJ2-7; a possible D gene is TRBD2 (5 bases). This CDR3 is built from 14 residues. The V gene lost 0 bases and the J gene lost 5 bases, with 11 bases spanning the gap. CDR1 is MNHEY, CDR2 SVGEGT, per germline. The CDR3 reads CASSYSPTGDEQYF. CDR3 sequence (DNA): TGTGCCAGCAGTTACTCTCCAACCGGGGACGAGCAGTACTTC.

The V gene is TRBV6-6, the J gene TRBJ2-1, with 11 positions matching TRBD2. The CDR3 length is 15 residues. The germline V gene encodes CDR1 MNHNY and CDR2 SVGAGI (reference sequence). Trimming took 4 bases from V and 10 from J; bases not matched to a gene: 9. CDR3 residues: CASSSTSGRWQEQFF. DNA of the CDR3: TGTGCCAGCAGTTCCACTAGCGGGAGATGGCAGGAGCAGTTCTTC.

This CDR3 reads CASRGQNTEAFF. As DNA, the CDR3 is TGTGCCAGCAGGGGACAGAACACTGAAGCTTTCTTT. The rearrangement joins TRBV6-5 to TRBJ1-1, with D possibly TRBD1 on 6 matching bases. CDR1 is MNHEY and CDR2 is SVGAGI in the germline V gene. V dropped 6 bases and J dropped 1 base, with 6 bases sitting between them. The CDR3 covers 12 residues.

The rearrangement links TRBV6-2 or TRBV6-3 to TRBJ2-1; D might be TRBD1 (5 bases). The germline gives CDR1 MNHEY, CDR2 SVGEGT. CDR3 length: 14 residues. The V end was cut by 2 bases, the J end by 2 bases, with 7 bases between. The CDR3 DNA sequence: TGTGCCAGCAGTTACCAGGGAACCTACAATGAGCAGTTCTTC. Residues: CASSYQGTYNEQFF.

About this clonotype itself: This may be a read error, as it is one base from a much larger clone. The CDR3 end shows no conserved phenylalanine or tryptophan, and so a read error is likely. J is TRBJ2-3 and V is TRBV7-3; tentatively, D is TRBD2 (6 bases). CDR1 is SGHTA, CDR2 FQGTGA, per germline. V was pared by 4 bases and J by 4 bases, with 12 bases between. The CDR3 runs to 14 residues. CDR3 in amino acids: CASSSSTGADTQYY. The CDR3 nucleotides read TGTGCCAGCAGCTCCTCGACGGGAGCAGATACGCAGTATTAT.

J is TRBJ1-2 and V is TRBV6-2 or TRBV6-3; D not resolved. The CDR3 is 11 amino acids. Looked up from germline, CDR1 is MNHEY and CDR2 is SVGEGT. The germline V and J ends were trimmed by 6 bases and 13 bases, with 15 bases remaining between them. The CDR3 DNA sequence: TGTGCCAGCAGCTCGGACTGGCGACTCACCTTC. This sequence encodes CASSSDWRLTF.

This chain joins TRBV15 and TRBJ2-7, with a tentative D call TRBD1 (6 bases). Germline V gene lookup returns CDR1 LNHNV and CDR2 YYDKDF (reference sequence). Trimming removed 4 bases at V and 5 bases at J, with 12 bases between. The CDR3 length is 13 residues. The CDR3 here is CATSIIQGHEQYF. The CDR3 bases are TGTGCCACCAGCATTATACAGGGCCACGAGCAGTACTTC.

This clonotype appeared a few times. J is TRBJ2-1 and V is TRBV7-6, with 10 bases aligning to TRBD1. This CDR3 region has 16 residues. V gave up 4 bases and J gave up 4 bases; unmatched junction bases: 7. Germline V gene data show CDR1 as SGHVS and CDR2 as FNYEAQ. For the CDR3, the DNA is TGTGCCAGCAGCTCCCCGACAGGGGGCACGTACAATGAGCAGTTCTTC. It is translated as CASSSPTGGTYNEQFF.

The chain uses TRBV4-3 and TRBJ2-5; 7 bases agree with TRBD2. This CDR3 has 14 residues. The germline CDR1 and CDR2 sequences are LGHNA and YSLEER. The trim removed 4 bases at V and 5 bases at J, leaving 7 bases unmatched. The CDR3 DNA follows: TGCGCCAGCAGCCTTGGCGGGAGTATGGAGACCCAGTACTTC. This sequence encodes CASSLGGSMETQYF.

J is TRBJ2-1 and V is TRBV4-3, with TRBD2 identical over 11 bases. This CDR3 contains 15 residues. Germline V lookup: CDR1 LGHNA, CDR2 YSLEER. The junction had 6 bases not matched to a gene; V was cut back by 3 bases and J by 8 bases. For the CDR3, the DNA is TGCGCCAGCAGCCAGACTAGCGGGATTGATTATGAGCAGTTCTTC. This gives the protein CASSQTSGIDYEQFF.

This sequence joins TRBV7-2 and TRBJ1-1; TRBD1 is a possible D gene (6 bases). Germline V gives CDR1 SGHTA, CDR2 FQGNSA. Trimming cost V 0 bases and J 5 bases, with 16 bases left between them. The length of the CDR3 is 16 residues. CDR3 sequence reads: CASSLAATGRRTEAFF. The CDR3 nucleotides read TGTGCCAGCAGCTTAGCGGCCACAGGGAGAAGGACTGAAGCTTTCTTT. Full variable domain (rest looked up from reference TRBV7-2 and TRBJ1-1): GAGVSQSPSNKVTEKGKDVELRCDPISGHTALYWYRQSLGQGLEFLIYFQGNSAPDKSGLPSDRFSAERTGGSVSTLTIQRTQQEDSAVYLCASSLAATGRRTEAFFGQGTRLTVV.

There are a few counts of this clonotype. The V gene is TRBV20-1, the J gene TRBJ2-2, with a weak D call TRBD2 (5 bases). This CDR3 contains 18 residues. The V and J ends lost 0 bases and 0 bases respectively, with 17 bases between them. CDR1 is DFQATT, CDR2 SNEGSKA, per germline (reference sequence). CDR3 in DNA: TGCAGTGCTAGAGATGGTCGGCTAGCTGACGCGAACACCGGGGAGCTGTTTTTT. Its translation is CSARDGRLADANTGELFF.